This T cell receptor beta chain was sequenced for a study of T cells in Graves' hyperthyroidism and ophthalmopathy (dated by TCRdb to the late 2010s). Regarding the research as a whole: Peripheral blood was sampled at the time of initial diagnosis, prior to any treatment. A discovery cohort of 95 to 100 patients, about 40 with Graves' ophthalmopathy and roughly 59 with stable Graves' hyperthyroidism, was used to find distinguishing TCR V-J signatures. An independent validation cohort of about 20 hyperthyroidism patients and over 15 patients who later progressed to ophthalmopathy tested prospective prediction of ophthalmopathy. The 90 or so discovery patients were randomly split 7:3 into training and test sets. In more than 5 Graves' hyperthyroidism patients, the study also compared T-cell repertoires from thyroid tissue with T-cell repertoires from blood. After blood sampling, hyperthyroidism patients were treated with methimazole at a starting dose of 30 mg daily, and ophthalmopathy patients were treated with high-dose intravenous methylprednisolone. The paper reports TCR Vbeta CDR3 sequencing of over 120 peripheral blood samples: approximately 43 ophthalmopathy, approximately 74 hyperthyroidism and approximately 17 progressor patients. What the authors observed across the whole study: No statistical method was used to set the sample size in advance, and investigators knew the group allocation. Most expanded thyroid clonotypes (frequency above 0.001) were also found in blood, which suggests that blood repertoires may mirror thyroid immune responses. During validation, the model predicted progression to ophthalmopathy a median of approximately six months ahead of onset, with around 71% sensitivity and almost 75% specificity. A 13 V-J signature model separated ophthalmopathy from stable hyperthyroidism, with around 88% sensitivity and just under 84% specificity in cross-validation and 80%/75% in testing.

Graves' hyperthyroidism was defined as stable when no progression to ophthalmopathy occurred over 18 months of follow-up. Hyperthyroidism patients were newly diagnosed, had a disease duration of under 2 months, and were aged 18 to 65 years. The study excluded patients with uncontrolled infections, other autoimmune diseases, pregnancy or lactation. Clinical symptoms, serum thyroxine and TRAb, thyroid ultrasound, and orbital computed tomography formed the basis for the diagnoses. PBMCs were isolated from about 9.1 ml of fresh peripheral blood by Ficoll-Paque density gradient centrifugation. Total RNA was extracted with Trizol reagent, and quality was checked on an Agilent 2100 Bioanalyzer. Taken from cysteine to phenylalanine, the CDR3 has 15 residues. Of the read, only the CDR3 DNA is kept; its 45 bases are in frame from base 1. The CDR1 and CDR2 encoded by the germline V gene are MNHNS and SASEGT. V trim: 1 base; J trim: 7 bases; unmatched bases: 3.

Notes on this clonotype: It has no known antigen specificity. Base-call qualities are not available, and no considerably larger clone is one nucleotide away.

TCR beta CDR3 regions were amplified from RNA transcripts. For the first round of RT-PCR on the TCR CDR3, the HTBI primer set was used together with the Qiagen OneStep RT-PCR kit. A second multiplex PCR round built the libraries, followed by size selection and purification. Sequencing of the libraries was done on an Illumina HiSeq2000 using paired-end 100 bp reads. The authors' analysis ran thus. SOAPnuke was used to process the raw data, throwing out any read that contained adapters or uncalled bases, had a mean Phred below 15, or lacked an exact constant-primer or identifier match. High-quality paired reads were merged using COPE v1.2.5, and each unique nucleotide sequence was defined as a clonotype. MiTCR v1.1 was used to align clonotypes to the IMGT TRBV, TRBD and TRBJ reference segments. The analysis included only V-J combinations with a frequency above 0.0001, which together covered around 99% of the repertoires. A TCS score was defined as the ratio of F50 (clonal expansion) to E x V (chaos), with BLOSUM62-based TCRdist applied between CDR3 peptides within each V-J. Welch's t-statistics and random forest reduced 500 to 650 V-J features to 13, which were used in a naive Bayes classifier (R e1071). The public sequencing data were trimmed at Q25 with fastp and processed into clonotypes with MiXCR by TCRdb, which kept only in-frame beta chains. Records with the same CDR3 protein are collapsed into one entry carrying the most frequent genes and DNA. TCRdb, not the original authors, processed these V and J calls. This sample comprises roughly 750,000 distinct CDR3 sequences, roughly 15% of them detected only once. The ten top clones hold approximately 8.4% of the sample.

The TCR sequence derives from a man between 18 and 29 years old with Graves' hyperthyroidism. This chain is built from TRBV6-1 and TRBJ2-1, and 11 junction bases match TRBD2. The material sequenced was blood. The CDR3 here reads CASSEEVAGGNEQFF. The DNA is TGTGCCAGCAGTGAAGAAGTAGCGGGAGGGAATGAGCAGTTCTTC.